This T cell receptor beta chain was observed in a study of cytomegalovirus exposure and HLA in healthy donors. As for the study in general: There were 90 million to 130 million unique TCR beta sequences, drawn from around 180 million T cells, in an earlier analysis.

13 Jbeta primers and 60 Vbeta primers were used for the PCR. This table comes from immunoSEQ multiplex PCR, and its TCRdb copy is limited to in-frame clones, with some not included. The sample lists some 88,000 clones, roughly 69% occurring once. The CDR3 runs 12 residues. The V end was cut by 4 bases, the J end by 6 bases, with 8 bases between. Germline CDR1 and CDR2: LGHNA and YNFKEQ. Details on this clone: The target antigen is unknown.

General study points: Common viral pathogens seemed, in a later analysis, to connect with several of the most significant clusters. There were over 150 TCR beta chains listed as cytomegalovirus-associated.

The genes are TRBV4-2 and TRBJ2-3; D is unresolved. The sample taken for sequencing was PBMCs. This receptor was taken from a woman aged 25 to 45 in good health and CMV-seronegative. In nucleotides, the CDR3 is TGTGCCAGCAGCCCCGAGTCTGATACGCAGTATTTT. Its protein is CASSPESDTQYF.